This T cell receptor beta chain was identified during a study of T cell clones after liver transplantation. Study-level background: Graft-donor-reactive sequences were compared with third-party-reactive TCRbeta sequences from pre-transplant mixed lymphocyte reactions. Without induction therapy, subjects received standard immunosuppression until 12-24 months post-transplant.

The CDR3 consists of 16 residues. Losses at the gene ends were 6 bases for V and 4 bases for J; bases not matched to a gene: 7. Germline CDR1 SNHLY, CDR2 FYNNEI. Sequencing of dividing CFSE-low cells from the MLR defined alloreactive TCRbeta sequences. Pre-transplant recipient cells responded to graft donor PBMCs, splenocytes, lymph-node cells, or third-party PBMCs. Clones were sequenced by immunoSEQ multiplex PCR, and TCRdb holds only the in-frame ones, with some missing. The table lists about 5,800 clones, 31% of them singletons. A remark on this clone: Its antigen is undetermined. This sample includes further DNA sequences coding for the same CDR3.

The receptor comes from a human patient who received a liver transplant. Some T cells may be provided by the graft donor. Sequenced: CD4+ T cells from cultured PBMCs. The chain couples TRBV2 to TRBJ2-7; 15 bases line up with TRBD2. CDR3 protein: CASSGGTSGGSYEQYF. In DNA form, the CDR3 reads TGTGCCAGCAGCGGAGGGACTAGCGGGGGGTCTTACGAGCAGTACTTC.